This TCR beta chain originates from a study of shared clonotypes between healthy human individuals. V was shortened by 7 bases and J by 1 base, with 19 bases between the two germline ends. The CDR3 extends over 16 amino acids. Germline V lookup: CDR1 ENHRY, CDR2 SYGVKD. The method was immunoSEQ multiplex PCR; TCRdb's version includes in-frame clones alone and lacks a portion of them. The data show 2,500,000 or so clones, with 80% to 95% seen just once and about 0.41% held by the top ten. The chain uses TRBV10-3 and TRBJ1-1; D is undetermined. The origin of this receptor is a man between 18 and 29 years old in good health. Some clones in this sample may be carry-over from other donors' samples. What was sequenced was naive CD4+ T cells from PBMCs. The subset was: CD45RA+ positively selected. CDR3 nucleotides: TGTGCCATCACCTCCAGGACGGGCTCGGAGAACACTGAAGCTTTCTTT. This encodes CAITSRTGSENTEAFF.